The 25 T cell receptor beta chains given below trace back to one sample, sequenced in a study of fetal regulatory T cell absence and autoimmunity. The protocol was immunoSEQ multiplex PCR, while the TCRdb copy is restricted to in-frame clones and leaves out a portion. The data show around 100,000 clones, about two thirds seen once. The sample comprised pancreas tissue. The receptors come from a male donor with IPEX syndrome.

V is TRBV7-9 and J is TRBJ1-1; TRBD1 agrees at 9 bases. In germline, CDR1 is SEHNR, CDR2 FQNEAQ (reference sequence). The V segment lost 5 bases and the J segment 4 bases; nucleotides outside the gene matches: 11. This CDR3 has 16 residues. CDR3 sequence: CASSPPDRGAPTEAFF. Here the CDR3 DNA reads TGTGCCAGCAGCCCGCCGGACAGGGGCGCTCCCACTGAAGCTTTCTTT.

In this sample, this clone turned up once. The genes are TRBV9 and TRBJ1-2; TRBD1 might be the D (5 bases). V was shortened by 0 bases and J by 3 bases, with 9 bases between the two germline ends. Germline V gene lookup returns CDR1 SGDLS and CDR2 YYNGEE. CDR3 length equals 14 residues. CDR3 sequence: CASSVGQGHYGYTF. The CDR3 nucleotides read TGTGCCAGCAGCGTAGGGCAGGGACACTATGGCTACACCTTC.

This clone has only a few counts. V is TRBV4-1 and J is TRBJ1-1; D gene unclear. CDR1 is MGHRA, CDR2 YSYEKL, per germline. V was clipped by 1 base and J by 0 bases, with 6 bases between them. There are 14 residues in the CDR3. The CDR3 is CASSQGYMNTEAFF. DNA of the CDR3: TGCGCCAGCAGCCAAGGGTATATGAACACTGAAGCTTTCTTT.

The gene calls are TRBV9 and TRBJ2-2; 11 nucleotides agree with TRBD2. Germline V CDR1 and CDR2: SGDLS, YYNGEE. V lost 2 bases to trimming and J lost 6 bases; unmatched junction nucleotides: 3. This CDR3 comprises 15 residues. The DNA for the CDR3 is TGTGCCAGCAGCGTTAGCGGGGGGGCTTCCGGGGAGCTGTTTTTT. Its translation is CASSVSGGASGELFF.

This chain links TRBV29-1 with TRBJ1-2; 8 nucleotides align to TRBD1. The CDR3 contains 14 residues. With V trimmed by 1 base and J by 4 bases, 5 bases remained unmatched. CDR1 and CDR2 (germline): SQVTM, ANQGSEA. CDR3 bases: TGCAGCGTTGAAGCTGACAGGGGAGGCTATGGCTACACCTTC. Translation gives CSVEADRGGYGYTF.

The CDR3 bases are TGCGCCAGCAGCTTACAGGGCACCGGGGAGCTGTTTTTT. Translating gives CASSLQGTGELFF. V usage is TRBV5-1 and J usage is TRBJ2-2, with D possibly matching TRBD1 (6 bases). V lost 2 bases and J 4 bases, leaving 6 bases between the germline ends. The CDR3 sequence is 13 residues long. The V gene's germline CDR1 is SGHRS and CDR2 YFSETQ.

This clone has just one count. The V call is TRBV5-4, the J call TRBJ2-1; no firm D call. The V gene's germline CDR1 is SGHNT and CDR2 YYREEE (reference sequence). The ends were cut back, 4 bases at V and 1 base at J, with 12 bases in the middle. The CDR3 spans 15 residues. CDR3 protein: CASSPRVGSYNEQFF. The CDR3 region has the DNA TGTGCCAGCAGCCCTAGAGTTGGGTCCTACAATGAGCAGTTCTTC. Full variable domain (outside the CDR3, taken from reference TRBV5-4 and TRBJ2-1): ETGVTQSPTHLIKTRGQQVTLRCSSQSGHNTVSWYQQALGQGPQFIFQYYREEENGRGNFPPRFSGLQFPNYSSELNVNALELDDSALYLCASSPRVGSYNEQFFGPGTRLTVL.

The chain is built from TRBV18 and TRBJ1-4; no clear D. Trimming removed 3 bases at V and 0 bases at J, with 5 bases between. The CDR3 is made up of 14 amino acids. Germline V gene data show CDR1 as KGHSH and CDR2 as LQKENI. DNA of the CDR3: TGTGCCAGCTCACCGTGGGCAACTAATGAAAAACTGTTTTTT. Amino acid sequence: CASSPWATNEKLFF.

The chain has TRBV27 and TRBJ2-7, with 9 bases matching TRBD1. The CDR3 extends over 15 amino acids. Germline values: CDR1 MNHEY, CDR2 SMNVEV (reference sequence). J lost 4 bases, V lost 5 bases, and 9 bases had no gene match. CDR3 protein: CASSPRGTGRYEQYF. The DNA for the CDR3 is TGTGCCAGCAGTCCCCGCGGGACAGGGAGGTACGAGCAGTACTTC.

The V gene is TRBV7-2, the J gene TRBJ2-1; 9 nucleotides line up with TRBD2. The length of the CDR3 is 14 residues. CDR1 is SGHTA and CDR2 is FQGNSA in the germline V gene. Trimming cost V 8 bases and J 7 bases; bases outside gene matches: 9. The chain's CDR3 is CASCLAGIVNEQFF. The CDR3 coding sequence is TGTGCCAGCTGCCTAGCGGGGATCGTGAATGAGCAGTTCTTC.

The chain combines TRBV4-3 with TRBJ2-1; D unclear. Trimming removed 4 bases at V and 5 bases at J, with 12 bases between. Germline CDR1 is LGHNA and CDR2 is YSLEER. This CDR3 spans 14 amino acids. DNA of the CDR3: TGCGCCAGCAGCCCCCGCCCCCTTCACAATGAGCAGTTCTTC. Its translation is CASSPRPLHNEQFF.

The chain recombines TRBV30 with TRBJ1-5; tentatively, D is TRBD1 (6 bases). V was clipped by 1 base and J by 1 base, with 8 bases between them. The CDR3 totals 14 residues. The germline gives CDR1 GTSNPN, CDR2 SVGIG (reference sequence). The CDR3 sequence is CAWSAGASNQPQHF. As DNA, the CDR3 is TGTGCCTGGAGTGCAGGGGCGAGCAATCAGCCCCAGCATTTT. Variable domain in full (rest from reference TRBV30 and TRBJ1-5): SQTIHQWPATLVQPVGSPLSLECTVEGTSNPNLYWYRQAAGRGLQLLFYSVGIGQISSEVPQNLSASRPQDRQFILSSKKLLLSDSGFYLCAWSAGASNQPQHFGDGTRLSIL.

The V and J genes are TRBV2 and TRBJ2-7; 8 nucleotides agree with TRBD2. There are 16 residues in the CDR3. Germline trimming cut 3 bases from V and 4 bases from J; bases unmatched to any gene: 11. Per germline, CDR1 SNHLY and CDR2 FYNNEI. This CDR3 is CASSEGSGKRWYEQYF. The DNA of the CDR3 is TGTGCCAGCAGTGAGGGTAGCGGGAAAAGGTGGTACGAGCAGTACTTC.

This chain links TRBV25-1 with TRBJ1-6, with D hard to call. This CDR3 region has 13 residues. V shed 6 bases and J shed 6 bases, with 9 bases lying between them. The germline gives CDR1 MGHDK, CDR2 SYGVNS. CDR3 amino acids: CASRGFGNSPLHF. CDR3 DNA: TGTGCCAGCAGAGGGTTCGGTAATTCACCCCTCCACTTT.

The chain uses TRBV9 and TRBJ1-3; D not certain. V lost 4 bases and J 0 bases, leaving 17 bases between the germline ends. The CDR3 is made up of 17 amino acids. Germline V gene lookup returns CDR1 SGDLS and CDR2 YYNGEE. CDR3 in DNA: TGTGCCAGCAGCCCCCGGTGGCCTGGACTCTCTGGAAACACCATATATTTT. Its protein product is CASSPRWPGLSGNTIYF.

This clone was recorded a few times. V gene TRBV6-6 combines with J gene TRBJ2-7; D not certain. Germline assignment: CDR1 MNHNY and CDR2 SVGAGI (reference sequence). CDR3 length: 11 amino acids. Deletions cut 4 bases from V and 4 bases from J, with 5 bases between. CDR3 in DNA: TGTGCCAGCAGTTCCCTTTACGAGCAGTACTTC. It yields the protein CASSSLYEQYF.

The J gene is TRBJ1-5, the V gene TRBV27, with D possibly TRBD1 on 6 matching bases. Per the germline V gene, CDR1 is MNHEY and CDR2 is SMNVEV (reference sequence). V was clipped by 4 bases and J by 7 bases, with 11 bases between them. CDR3 length: 13 residues. The CDR3 DNA follows: TGTGCCAGCAGTTCAAAGGGGGGCCAGCCCCAGCATTTT. Translating it yields CASSSKGGQPQHF.

The CDR3, as DNA: TGTGCCTGGAAAGGCAGCTCCTATAATTCACCCCTCCACTTT. Translated: CAWKGSSYNSPLHF. The J gene is TRBJ1-6, the V gene TRBV30; D remains unclear. Germline CDR1 GTSNPN, CDR2 SVGIG (reference sequence). This CDR3 region has 14 residues. The V end was cut by 4 bases, the J end by 0 bases, with 7 bases between.

The chain links TRBV6-1 to TRBJ2-1; D possibly corresponds to TRBD2 (6 bases). CDR3 length equals 16 residues. Trimming removed 0 bases from V and 4 bases from J, with 13 bases in between. Germline V CDR1 and CDR2: MNHNS, SASEGT. CDR3 region: CASSEAWREPYNEQFF. The DNA for the CDR3 is TGTGCCAGCAGTGAAGCTTGGAGGGAGCCATACAATGAGCAGTTCTTC.

This clone is a singleton in its sample. The chain has TRBV7-6 and TRBJ2-7; 11 bases line up with TRBD1. V lost 0 bases and J lost 2; bases outside the gene matches: 6. CDR3 length: 17 amino acids. Germline V gives CDR1 SGHVS, CDR2 FNYEAQ. CDR3 nucleotide sequence: TGTGCCAGCAGCTTAGCCGGGACAGGGGGTGGCACCTACGAGCAGTACTTC. Protein: CASSLAGTGGGTYEQYF.

The table lists this clone with a count of one. The chain employs TRBV11-2 and TRBJ1-1; D is perhaps TRBD1 (5 bases). Trimming left V 5 bases short and J 4 bases short, with 11 bases between. This CDR3 spans 13 amino acids. From germline, CDR1 is SGHAT and CDR2 FQNNGV. The CDR3 protein is CASSRRVPTEAFF. The CDR3 DNA is TGTGCCAGCAGCCGCAGGGTGCCCACTGAAGCTTTCTTT. The complete variable domain, with remaining parts taken from reference TRBV11-2 and TRBJ1-1, reads EAGVAQSPRYKIIEKRQSVAFWCNPISGHATLYWYQQILGQGPKLLIQFQNNGVVDDSQLPKDRFSAERLKGVDSTLKIQPAKLEDSAVYLCASSRRVPTEAFFGQGTRLTVV.

The V call is TRBV27, the J call TRBJ2-7, with a weak D call TRBD1 (6 bases). Germline-derived CDR1 and CDR2 are MNHEY and SMNVEV (reference sequence). Trimming shortened V by 5 bases and J by 6 bases, and 20 bases separated the two germline ends. There are 15 residues in the CDR3. The DNA for the CDR3 is TGTGCCAGCAGTCCAGACGAGGGACAAGTCGGCGAGCAGTACTTC. Translated, it gives CASSPDEGQVGEQYF.

The J gene is TRBJ1-2, the V gene TRBV12-5; the D is unclear. Germline CDR1 reads LGHNT; CDR2 reads FRNRAP. The CDR3 has 12 amino acids. With 2 bases removed from V and 7 bases from J, the gap between germline ends came to 8 bases. CDR3 residues: CASGLPSSGYTF. CDR3 coding DNA: TGTGCTAGTGGTTTGCCATCTAGTGGCTACACCTTC.

CDR3 amino acids: CASSYSKGWSEKLFF. CDR3 coding DNA: TGTGCCAGCAGTTACTCGAAAGGGTGGAGTGAAAAACTGTTTTTT. The gene calls are TRBV6-6 and TRBJ1-4; the D is unclear. The V gene lost 0 bases and the J gene lost 7 bases, with 12 bases spanning the gap. Germline assignment: CDR1 MNHNY and CDR2 SVGAGI (reference sequence). This CDR3 has 15 amino acids.

The V gene is TRBV25-1, the J gene TRBJ2-5, with D possibly being TRBD1 (5 bases). V lost 0 bases and J 4 bases, leaving 15 bases between the germline ends. Germline loops: CDR1 MGHDK, CDR2 SYGVNS. The CDR3 consists of 16 residues. CDR3 sequence (DNA): TGTGCCAGCAGTGAATATTTCAGGGAAGCACGAGAGACCCAGTACTTC. Encoded protein: CASSEYFREARETQYF.